The 25 T cell receptor beta chains below come from one sample, sequenced in a study of vaccination effects on CD4 cells after COVID-19 (dated by TCRdb to between 2021 and 2023). The library was generated by the immunoSEQ multiplex PCR assay. Imported from immuneACCESS, the table was reduced by TCRdb to in-frame sequences with V and J called. These copies leave out some clones; in studies compared against another copy, an unresolved V gene accounts for under half, and the cause of the remainder is not known. Within this sample are under 25,000 clones, with around 75% of them counted one time only. The ten top clones hold approximately 19% of the sample. To identify antigen-specific CD4+ T cell clonotypes by their expansion, the ViraFEST assay first stimulated PBMC with viral peptide pools and then applied TCR sequencing. After approximately 11 days of culture, CD4+ T cells were isolated with the EasySep CD4+ T cell isolation kit. Negative nucleocapsid antibody results before and after vaccination confirmed that the healthy vaccine recipients had no prior SARS-CoV-2 infection.

No antigens are known for them. This sample comprised CD4+ T cells from PBMCs cultured with HCoV-NL63 spike peptides, obtained before COVID-19 vaccination. The cell subset or site label of this sample denotes: HCoV-NL63 spike overlapping peptide pool stimulation. These receptors originate from a human donor who received a COVID-19 vaccine.

The chain carries TRBV7-2 and TRBJ1-2; D uncertain. Trimming removed 1 base from V and 3 bases from J, with 9 bases in between. There are 14 residues in the CDR3. Germline CDR1 reads SGHTA; CDR2 reads FQGNSA. CDR3 region: CASSLGQAYYGYTF. The CDR3 DNA follows: TGTGCCAGCAGCTTAGGCCAGGCTTACTATGGCTACACCTTC.

The J gene is TRBJ1-2, the V gene TRBV5-1; 8 bases are a match to TRBD1. J gave up 3 bases and V 7 bases, and 14 bases lay outside the gene matches. In germline, CDR1 is SGHRS, CDR2 YFSETQ. The CDR3 is 16 amino acids. In DNA form, the CDR3 reads TGCGCCAGCTCGCCAGGGGGCCATACTAGCGACTATGGCTACACCTTC. This sequence encodes CASSPGGHTSDYGYTF.

This rearrangement joins TRBV9 to TRBJ1-1; perhaps TRBD1 as D (6 bases). The CDR3 runs 13 residues. Germline CDR1 reads SGDLS; CDR2 reads YYNGEE. V gave up 1 base and J gave up 3 bases, with 7 bases separating them. CDR3: CASSVRQDTEAFF. The DNA of the CDR3 is TGTGCCAGCAGCGTAAGACAGGACACTGAAGCTTTCTTT. The full variable domain, its missing parts supplied by reference TRBV9 and TRBJ1-1, is DSGVTQTPKHLITATGQRVTLRCSPRSGDLSVYWYQQSLDQGLQFLIQYYNGEERAKGNILERFSAQQFPDLHSELNLSSLELGDSALYFCASSVRQDTEAFFGQGTRLTVV.

This sequence joins TRBV2 and TRBJ2-3; TRBD2 matches at 8 bases. The CDR3 is made up of 14 amino acids. The germline CDR1 and CDR2 sequences are SNHLY and FYNNEI. J gave up 5 bases and V 7 bases, and 8 bases lay outside the gene matches. The CDR3 here is CASTKRGPLDTQYF. Written as DNA, the CDR3 is TGTGCCAGCACCAAGCGGGGGCCCCTAGATACGCAGTATTTT.

The gene calls are TRBV3-1 (or the pseudogene TRBV3-2) and TRBJ1-2, with D possibly matching TRBD1 (6 bases). The CDR3 runs to 12 residues. Between the trimmed V and J ends, which lost 4 bases and 8 bases, there was a span of 11 bases. CDR1 and CDR2 (germline): LGHDT, YNNKEL (reference sequence). CDR3 in amino acids: CASSPTGGGYTF. The CDR3 DNA reads TGTGCCAGCAGCCCCACCGGGGGCGGCTACACCTTC.

The table lists this clone with a few counts. This sequence joins TRBV5-5 and TRBJ2-7; D not certain. Germline V lookup: CDR1 SGHKS, CDR2 YYEKEE (reference sequence). This CDR3 spans 15 amino acids. Deletions cut 0 bases from V and 5 bases from J, with 15 bases between. The CDR3, as DNA: TGTGCCAGCAGCTTGGCTGTTAACCCCTCGGACGAGCAGTACTTC. This codes for CASSLAVNPSDEQYF.

The rearrangement joins TRBV5-1 to TRBJ1-3, with D maybe TRBD1 (5 bases). The germline gives CDR1 SGHRS, CDR2 YFSETQ. The CDR3 runs 16 residues. The V end lost 2 bases, the J end lost 4 bases, and 16 bases lay between the germline ends. The chain's CDR3 is CASSFQGPGDGNTIYF. In nucleotides, the CDR3 is TGCGCCAGCAGCTTCCAGGGACCCGGCGACGGAAACACCATATATTTT.

This rearrangement joins TRBV7-9 to TRBJ1-6, with TRBD1 identical over 8 bases. This CDR3 spans 15 amino acids. The J segment lost 6 bases and the V segment lost 5 bases, leaving 6 bases of the junction unmatched. From germline, CDR1 is SEHNR and CDR2 FQNEAQ (reference sequence). The CDR3 coding sequence is TGTGCCAGCAGCCCCCCGGGACAGGCTAATTCACCCCTCCACTTT. Residues: CASSPPGQANSPLHF. The entire variable domain, with the rest obtained from reference TRBV7-9 and TRBJ1-6, is as follows: DTGVSQNPRHKITKRGQNVTFRCDPISEHNRLYWYRQTLGQGPEFLTYFQNEAQLEKSRLLSDRFSAERPKGSFSTLEIQRTEQGDSAMYLCASSPPGQANSPLHFGNGTRLTVT.

In its sample, this clone was seen once. This chain links TRBV30 with TRBJ1-6; D gene ambiguous. The germline V gene has CDR1 GTSNPN and CDR2 SVGIG (reference sequence). V was shortened by 1 base and J by 12 bases, with 10 bases between the two germline ends. The CDR3 spans 12 residues. CDR3 nucleotide sequence: TGTGCCTGGAGTGCGAGAACCGGACCCCTCCACTTT. Its protein product is CAWSARTGPLHF.

This clone has just one count. V gene TRBV28 combines with J gene TRBJ1-2, with D perhaps matching TRBD1 (5 bases). The germline V gene encodes CDR1 MDHEN and CDR2 SYDVKM. The CDR3 has 16 amino acids. The V and J ends lost 2 bases and 2 bases respectively, with 15 bases between them. CDR3: CASSLPPPGFNYGYTF. The CDR3 coding sequence is TGTGCCAGCAGTTTACCCCCCCCAGGGTTCAACTATGGCTACACCTTC.

The chain recombines TRBV27 with TRBJ2-7, with 10 positions matching TRBD1. CDR1 is MNHEY and CDR2 is SMNVEV in the germline V gene (reference sequence). The CDR3 is made up of 15 amino acids. Trimming cost V 6 bases and J 0 bases; bases outside gene matches: 5. CDR3 region: CASRPGQGNSYEQYF. The CDR3, as DNA: TGTGCCAGCAGACCGGGACAGGGGAACTCCTACGAGCAGTACTTC.

The V call is TRBV5-1, the J call TRBJ1-2, with TRBD1 matching over 9 bases. Trimming removed 2 bases from V and 5 bases from J; junction bases left unmatched: 7. CDR1 and CDR2 (germline): SGHRS, YFSETQ. CDR3 size: 15 residues. The CDR3 DNA reads as TGCGCCAGCAGCTTAAACTGGGGGACAGGGTATGGCTACACCTTC. Translation gives CASSLNWGTGYGYTF.

This chain uses TRBV9 with TRBJ2-3, with 8 bases aligning to TRBD1. The CDR3 sequence is 15 residues long. In germline, CDR1 is SGDLS, CDR2 YYNGEE. The junction had 11 bases not matched to a gene; V was cut back by 4 bases and J by 7 bases. The CDR3 reads CASSPLGQGGNTQYF. DNA for the CDR3: TGTGCCAGCAGCCCCCTTGGACAGGGCGGTAATACGCAGTATTTT.

Regarding this clone: A far larger clone is one nucleotide away, so this likely arose from a read error. V gene TRBV19 combines with J gene TRBJ2-2, with D possibly matching TRBD1 (7 bases). Germline CDR1 and CDR2: LNHDA and SQIVND (reference sequence). V lost 5 bases to trimming and J lost 13 bases, with 20 bases between them. The CDR3 contains 14 residues. The CDR3 sequence: CASSGGRGAGWLFF. Here the CDR3 DNA reads TGTGCCAGTAGTGGGGGCAGGGGGGCGGGATGGCTGTTTTTT.

The chain combines TRBV14 with TRBJ2-7; possible D gene TRBD2, 7 bases. Germline V gene lookup returns CDR1 SGHDN and CDR2 FVKESK. The CDR3 sequence is 15 residues long. Between the trimmed V and J ends, which lost 4 bases and 4 bases, there was a span of 17 bases. CDR3 nucleotide sequence: TGTGCCAGCAGCCCCATGAAAGGGGGGGTTTACGAGCAGTACTTC. This encodes CASSPMKGGVYEQYF.

The chain uses TRBV9 and TRBJ2-3, with D perhaps matching TRBD1 or TRBD2 (6 bases each). In germline, CDR1 is SGDLS, CDR2 YYNGEE. This CDR3 region has 15 residues. V was trimmed by 4 bases and J by 4 bases, leaving 16 bases between them. CDR3 sequence: CASSPNGGGSDTQYF. CDR3 DNA sequence: TGTGCCAGCAGCCCCAACGGGGGCGGGTCAGATACGCAGTATTTT.

The J gene is TRBJ1-2, the V gene TRBV11-3; no reliable D call. Germline CDR1 and CDR2: SGHNT and YENEEA. This CDR3 has 11 amino acids. Trimming stripped 2 bases from V and 3 bases from J, with 1 base between. In DNA form, the CDR3 reads TGTGCCAGCAGCTTACACTATGGCTACACCTTC. This sequence encodes CASSLHYGYTF.

CDR3 DNA: TGCAGTGCTAGTCTCCGGGACAGGGCGGGCTACACCTTC. As protein: CSASLRDRAGYTF. The chain joins TRBV20-1 to TRBJ1-2, with 9 nucleotides matching TRBD1. Trimming at V came to 3 bases and at J to 8 bases, leaving 7 bases not matched to a gene. The germline V gene encodes CDR1 DFQATT and CDR2 SNEGSKA (reference sequence). The CDR3 consists of 13 residues.

The chain has TRBV30 and TRBJ2-1, with 9 bases fitting TRBD1. Trimming at V came to 4 bases and at J to 9 bases, leaving 7 bases not matched to a gene. This CDR3 has 13 residues. Germline CDR1 GTSNPN, CDR2 SVGIG (reference sequence). The CDR3 sequence is CAWTRTGVSEQFF. CDR3 coding DNA: TGTGCCTGGACCCGGACAGGGGTGAGTGAGCAGTTCTTC.

The chain joins TRBV27 to TRBJ2-2; the D gene is possibly TRBD1 (5 bases). The germline CDR1 and CDR2 sequences are MNHEY and SMNVEV (reference sequence). The CDR3 spans 13 residues. V was cut by 7 bases and J by 1 base, with 7 bases left in between. In DNA, the CDR3 is TGTGCCAGCAATCAGGGGAACACCGGGGAGCTGTTTTTT. This gives the protein CASNQGNTGELFF.

There are a few counts of this clone. The chain joins TRBV7-9 to TRBJ1-2, with 10 bases identical to TRBD1. Losses at the gene ends were 0 bases for V and 4 bases for J; bases not matched to a gene: 14. CDR1 SEHNR and CDR2 FQNEAQ come from the germline V gene (reference sequence). This CDR3 has 19 amino acids. The CDR3 nucleotides are TGTGCCAGCAGCTTAGCCCCGGGACAGGGGAAATCAGGTGTCTATGGCTACACCTTC. It is translated as CASSLAPGQGKSGVYGYTF.

The chain links TRBV6-2 or TRBV6-3 to TRBJ1-5; possible D gene TRBD1, 6 bases. Germline assignment: CDR1 MNHEY and CDR2 SVGEGT. The CDR3 loop spans 16 amino acids. Trimming shortened V by 5 bases and J by 1 base, and 15 bases separated the two germline ends. Here the CDR3 reads CASSRGQGMSNQPQHF. The CDR3 DNA sequence: TGTGCCAGCAGTAGGGGTCAGGGGATGAGCAATCAGCCCCAGCATTTT.

The gene calls are TRBV3-1 (or the pseudogene TRBV3-2) and TRBJ2-2; TRBD2 aligns across 9 bases. J was trimmed by 5 bases and V by 0 bases; bases with no gene match: 10. The CDR3 is 18 residues long. Germline V gene lookup returns CDR1 LGHDT and CDR2 YNNKEL (reference sequence). Here the CDR3 reads CASSQEAWSGRFTGELFF. In nucleotides, the CDR3 is TGTGCCAGCAGCCAAGAGGCATGGAGCGGGAGGTTTACCGGGGAGCTGTTTTTT.

This clone was counted only a few times. This chain joins TRBV3-1 (or the pseudogene TRBV3-2) and TRBJ1-2; D not resolved. The germline V gene encodes CDR1 LGHDT and CDR2 YNNKEL (reference sequence). This CDR3 has 13 residues. V shed 3 bases and J shed 4 bases, with 9 bases lying between them. CDR3 region: CASSQRRTYGYTF. The CDR3 DNA reads TGTGCCAGCAGCCAGAGGAGGACCTATGGCTACACCTTC.

The rearrangement links TRBV3-1 (or the pseudogene TRBV3-2) to TRBJ2-1; D possibly corresponds to TRBD2 (6 bases). Per germline, CDR1 LGHDT and CDR2 YNNKEL (reference sequence). Deletions cut 4 bases from V and 3 bases from J, with 16 bases between. CDR3 length: 16 residues. CDR3 DNA: TGTGCCAGCAGCCTCCAACCCGGGGGAGACTACAATGAGCAGTTCTTC. It specifies CASSLQPGGDYNEQFF.